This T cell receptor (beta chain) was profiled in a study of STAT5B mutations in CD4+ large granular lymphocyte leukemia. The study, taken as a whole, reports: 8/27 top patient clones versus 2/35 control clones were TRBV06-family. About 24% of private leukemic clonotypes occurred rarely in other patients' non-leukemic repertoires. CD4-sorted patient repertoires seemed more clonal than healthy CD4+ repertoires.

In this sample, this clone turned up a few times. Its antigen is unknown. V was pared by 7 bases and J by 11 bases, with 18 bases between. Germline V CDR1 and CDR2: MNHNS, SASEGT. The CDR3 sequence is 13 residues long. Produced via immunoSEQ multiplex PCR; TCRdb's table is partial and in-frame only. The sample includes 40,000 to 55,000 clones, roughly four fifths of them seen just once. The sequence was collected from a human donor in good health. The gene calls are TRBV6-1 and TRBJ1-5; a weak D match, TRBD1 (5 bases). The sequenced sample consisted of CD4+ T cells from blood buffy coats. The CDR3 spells CASTGTPSMAQHF. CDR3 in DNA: TGTGCCAGCACCGGGACTCCCTCTATGGCCCAGCATTTT.